What follows are 24 T cell receptor beta chains derived from one specimen sequenced in a study of beta chain features in type 1 diabetes. Study-wide findings and caveats: Shortening that was moderate but significant affected the TCRB CDR3s of Type 1 diabetes patients in all four CD4+ subsets.

Investigators reverse transcribed all isolated RNA, so they sequenced expressed TCRB transcripts. The method was immunoSEQ multiplex PCR; TCRdb's version includes in-frame clones alone and lacks a portion of them. This repertoire shows approximately 360,000 clones, about 12% found once; its top ten account for around 0.0099%. These receptors lack a known antigen. The sequenced sample was naive CD4+ T cells from blood. The receptors come from a woman aged 18-35 years with type 1 diabetes.

The sample holds a few counts of this clone. The rearrangement links TRBV10-3 to TRBJ1-3; no reliable D call. The V end lost 7 bases, the J end lost 0 bases, and 16 bases lay between the germline ends. Germline CDR1 and CDR2: ENHRY and SYGVKD. The CDR3 contains 16 residues. CDR3 bases: TGTGCCATCACGGAGGAAGGAAAATCCTCTGGAAACACCATATATTTT. Its protein product is CAITEEGKSSGNTIYF.

V and J are TRBV4-3 and TRBJ1-2, with 7 bases that match TRBD1. V shed 0 bases, J shed 3 bases, and the junction held 10 bases outside the gene matches. CDR3 length equals 17 residues. Germline V CDR1 and CDR2: LGHNA, YSLEER. For the CDR3, the DNA is TGCGCCAGCAGCCAAGAACCTACGGGACAGCCATACTATGGCTACACCTTC. Amino acids: CASSQEPTGQPYYGYTF.

The chain joins TRBV7-9 to TRBJ2-5; 10 bases line up with TRBD2. V lost 8 bases and J lost 5; bases outside the gene matches: 11. CDR3 length: 15 residues. Germline-derived CDR1 and CDR2 are SEHNR and FQNEAQ (reference sequence). The CDR3 region is CASRRTSGEGETQYF. Here the CDR3 DNA reads TGTGCCAGCCGAAGGACTAGCGGAGAAGGGGAGACCCAGTACTTC.

The chain couples TRBV7-9 to TRBJ1-2, with unresolved D. This CDR3 is 12 amino acids long. The V end was cut by 1 base, the J end by 5 bases, with 5 bases between. Germline lookup yields CDR1 SEHNR and CDR2 FQNEAQ (reference sequence). The CDR3 sequence is CASSLDLYGYTF. The CDR3 DNA sequence: TGTGCCAGCAGCTTAGACCTATATGGCTACACCTTC.

The V call is TRBV18, the J call TRBJ2-7, with 9 positions matching TRBD2. This CDR3 is 14 amino acids long. Germline trimming cut 6 bases from V and 9 bases from J; bases unmatched to any gene: 12. Germline assignment: CDR1 KGHSH and CDR2 LQKENI. In DNA form, the CDR3 reads TGTGCCAGCTCCCCTGCGGGAGGGCCTTTGGGGCAGTACTTC. This translates into CASSPAGGPLGQYF. The whole variable domain, remainder taken from reference TRBV18 and TRBJ2-7, is NAGVMQNPRHLVRRRGQEARLRCSPMKGHSHVYWYRQLPEEGLKFMVYLQKENIIDESGMPKERFSAEFPKEGPSILRIQQVVRGDSAAYFCASSPAGGPLGQYFGPGTRLTVT.

This clone was observed a handful of times. The chain is built from TRBV29-1 and TRBJ1-2, with 7 bases fitting TRBD1. This CDR3 comprises 12 residues. V trimming: 1 base; J trimming: 6 bases; junction bases outside the gene matches: 2. Germline V gene data show CDR1 as SQVTM and CDR2 as ANQGSEA. CDR3 residues: CSVEATGNGYTF. CDR3 nucleotide sequence: TGCAGCGTTGAAGCGACAGGGAATGGCTACACCTTC.

This clone appeared a few times. The chain couples TRBV19 to TRBJ2-1; D ambiguous. Germline CDR1 LNHDA, CDR2 SQIVND (reference sequence). There are 15 residues in the CDR3. V was clipped by 3 bases and J by 6 bases, with 15 bases between them. CDR3 nucleotides: TGTGCCAGTAGTATTATGGCAGTTCTTCCCAATGAGCAGTTCTTC. Translated: CASSIMAVLPNEQFF.

This chain connects TRBV15 to TRBJ1-2; weak D call: TRBD1 (5 bases). This CDR3 contains 15 residues. The germline CDR1 and CDR2 sequences are LNHNV and YYDKDF (reference sequence). The V end was cut by 4 bases, the J end by 4 bases, with 16 bases between. The CDR3 sequence: CATSTATGEAYGYTF. The CDR3 DNA follows: TGTGCCACCAGCACAGCGACGGGGGAGGCCTATGGCTACACCTTC.

The V gene is TRBV7-2, the J gene TRBJ2-7; 11 positions agree with TRBD2. The CDR3 is 15 amino acids. After removal of 5 bases from V and 5 bases from J, the junction contained 8 bases not matched to a gene. Germline-derived CDR1 and CDR2 are SGHTA and FQGNSA. The CDR3 bases are TGTGCCAGCAGCCCACAACTAGCGGGAGATGACGAGCAGTACTTC. Its translation is CASSPQLAGDDEQYF.

The rearrangement links TRBV7-6 to TRBJ1-1; perhaps TRBD1 as D (5 bases). CDR1 and CDR2 (germline): SGHVS, FNYEAQ. CDR3 length equals 14 residues. V was cut by 4 bases and J by 3 bases, with 12 bases left in between. This chain's CDR3 is CASSSRPGYTEAFF. Written as DNA, the CDR3 is TGTGCCAGCAGCTCACGACCAGGGTACACTGAAGCTTTCTTT.

The chain uses TRBV5-1 and TRBJ1-4, with TRBD1 matching over 9 bases. This CDR3 contains 14 residues. Germline CDR1 reads SGHRS; CDR2 reads YFSETQ. With 4 bases clipped from V and 7 bases from J, the junction kept 5 bases outside the gene matches. In DNA, the CDR3 is TGCGCCAGCAGCCCCGGGACAGGGCGTGAAAAACTGTTTTTT. Its translation: CASSPGTGREKLFF.

DNA for the CDR3: TGTGCCAGCAGTTTCAGGATGAGCTCCTACAATGAGCAGTTCTTC. Its protein is CASSFRMSSYNEQFF. The gene calls are TRBV6-5 and TRBJ2-1; unclear D gene. This CDR3 comprises 15 residues. Germline V CDR1 and CDR2: MNHEY, SVGAGI. Trimming removed 4 bases from V and 0 bases from J, with 10 bases in between.

This chain uses TRBV11-2 with TRBJ2-3; D not certain. The CDR3 covers 14 residues. V lost 5 bases, J lost 2 bases, and 11 bases lay in between. The germline V gene encodes CDR1 SGHAT and CDR2 FQNNGV. The CDR3 DNA reads as TGTGCCAGCAGCCTATATTGGGCCACAGATACGCAGTATTTT. This translates into CASSLYWATDTQYF.

V gene TRBV25-1 combines with J gene TRBJ1-1; no clear D gene. The CDR3 sequence is 14 residues long. The germline V gene encodes CDR1 MGHDK and CDR2 SYGVNS. V was trimmed by 2 bases and J by 4 bases, leaving 11 bases between them. The CDR3 reads CASSEALWSTEAFF. DNA of the CDR3: TGTGCCAGCAGTGAAGCCCTCTGGAGCACTGAAGCTTTCTTT.

CDR3 sequence: CASSALSWNSPLHF. CDR3 nucleotides: TGTGCCAGCAGCGCCCTGAGCTGGAATTCACCCCTCCACTTT. The V and J genes are TRBV7-2 and TRBJ1-6, with D unresolved. Trimming took off 5 bases at V and 7 bases at J, with 12 bases between the two ends. Germline CDR1 reads SGHTA; CDR2 reads FQGNSA. The CDR3 covers 14 residues. The whole variable domain, filled in from reference TRBV7-2 and TRBJ1-6, reads GAGVSQSPSNKVTEKGKDVELRCDPISGHTALYWYRQSLGQGLEFLIYFQGNSAPDKSGLPSDRFSAERTGGSVSTLTIQRTQQEDSAVYLCASSALSWNSPLHFGNGTRLTVT.

The chain has TRBV7-9 and TRBJ1-5, with TRBD1 as a possible D gene (5 bases). Germline values: CDR1 SEHNR, CDR2 FQNEAQ (reference sequence). The CDR3 has 18 amino acids. Trimming took 1 base from V and 4 from J, leaving 20 bases between them. CDR3 residues: CASSLDPHEQGFNQPQHF. Here the CDR3 DNA reads TGTGCCAGCAGCTTAGATCCGCATGAGCAGGGTTTTAATCAGCCCCAGCATTTT. The entire variable domain, with the rest obtained from reference TRBV7-9 and TRBJ1-5, is as follows: DTGVSQNPRHKITKRGQNVTFRCDPISEHNRLYWYRQTLGQGPEFLTYFQNEAQLEKSRLLSDRFSAERPKGSFSTLEIQRTEQGDSAMYLCASSLDPHEQGFNQPQHFGDGTRLSIL.

The V and J genes are TRBV7-3 and TRBJ2-1; TRBD1 agrees at 7 bases. The CDR3 covers 13 residues. Germline V lookup: CDR1 SGHTA, CDR2 FQGTGA. V trimming: 2 bases; J trimming: 7 bases; junction bases outside the gene matches: 2. CDR3: CASSLLQGNEQFF. The CDR3 nucleotides are TGTGCCAGCAGCTTATTACAGGGGAATGAGCAGTTCTTC.

This sequence joins TRBV11-2 and TRBJ2-1, with TRBD2 matching 15 bases. CDR1 SGHAT and CDR2 FQNNGV come from the germline V gene. The ends lost 4 bases at V and 12 bases at J; junction bases unmatched: 7. The CDR3 contains 15 residues. The CDR3 DNA sequence: TGTGCCAGCAGCTACGGGACTAGCGGGGGGTCGGGGCAGTTCTTC. Its translation: CASSYGTSGGSGQFF.

In its sample, this clone was seen a few times. The chain employs TRBV4-1 and TRBJ1-1; weak D call: TRBD1 (6 bases). Deletions cut 1 base from V and 1 base from J, with 13 bases between. This CDR3 has 16 amino acids. CDR1 is MGHRA and CDR2 is YSYEKL in the germline V gene. The CDR3: CASSQGRGLRNTEAFF. The CDR3 nucleotides are TGCGCCAGCAGCCAAGGCAGGGGCCTTCGGAACACTGAAGCTTTCTTT.

The V call is TRBV19, the J call TRBJ1-5; the match to TRBD1 covers 7 bases. The junction had 8 bases not matched to a gene; V was cut back by 5 bases and J by 1 base. Germline CDR1 is LNHDA and CDR2 is SQIVND (reference sequence). CDR3 size: 16 residues. The CDR3 reads CASSPLTGSSNQPQHF. The CDR3, as DNA: TGTGCCAGTAGTCCCTTGACAGGGAGCAGCAATCAGCCCCAGCATTTT.

The CDR3, as DNA: TGTGCCAGCAGCTTGGGGACATTTAATCAGCCCCAGCATTTT. It translates to CASSLGTFNQPQHF. The rearrangement uses TRBV5-6 and TRBJ1-5; TRBD1 is a possible D gene (5 bases). The CDR3 is made up of 14 amino acids. Trimming removed 0 bases at V and 4 bases at J, with 8 bases between. Germline V gene lookup returns CDR1 SGHDT and CDR2 YYEEEE.

The J gene is TRBJ1-2, the V gene TRBV6-6; D is possibly TRBD1 (6 bases). V lost 2 bases and J lost 7, with 17 bases in between. This CDR3 comprises 15 residues. Germline lookup yields CDR1 MNHNY and CDR2 SVGAGI (reference sequence). The CDR3 loop reads CASSYGRAQGGGYTF. In DNA form, the CDR3 reads TGTGCCAGCAGTTACGGCCGGGCACAGGGTGGTGGCTACACCTTC.

This chain joins TRBV19 and TRBJ1-2; perhaps TRBD1 as D (6 bases). This CDR3 contains 14 residues. Germline assignment: CDR1 LNHDA and CDR2 SQIVND (reference sequence). The V end lost 0 bases, the J end lost 8 bases, and 13 bases lay between the germline ends. The CDR3 DNA reads as TGTGCCAGTAGTATAGACAGGGGACGCAAGGGCTACACCTTC. Its protein product is CASSIDRGRKGYTF.

This chain uses TRBV2 with TRBJ1-2; 7 bases match TRBD1. Looked up from germline, CDR1 is SNHLY and CDR2 is FYNNEI. This CDR3 comprises 14 residues. V was pared by 7 bases and J by 4 bases, with 9 bases of the junction left unmatched. The CDR3: CASIPRQGGYGYTF. The CDR3 region has the DNA TGTGCCAGCATCCCGAGACAGGGCGGCTATGGCTACACCTTC.